The rows below give T cell receptor beta chains drawn from one sample of a study of T cell changes during pregnancy in multiple sclerosis. TCRdb keeps only in-frame clones here, not all; method: immunoSEQ multiplex PCR. The repertoire holds more than 35,000 clones, with around 90% as singletons. This sample comprised CD4+ T cells from peripheral blood mononuclear cells, obtained in the second trimester of pregnancy. These TCRs come from a female donor with multiple sclerosis, enrolled in a pregnancy study. The CDR3 runs from the conserved cysteine through the conserved F or W. The order of the fields is V gene, clone size, J gene, D gene, CDR3 DNA, CDR3 protein. A D gene is named only where the DNA matches it firmly. Clone sizes are given selectively: once, few, many, or a class where the clone is expanded.

V: TRBV5-1
size: .
J: TRBJ2-2
D: TRBD2
DNA: TGCGCCAGCAGCTTGACTAGCGGGAGCACCGGGGAGCTGTTTTTT
CDR3: CASSLTSGSTGELFF

V: TRBV11-3
size: .
J: TRBJ2-1
D: .
DNA: TGTGCCAGCAGCTTATTAGATGAGCAGTTCTTC
CDR3: CASSLLDEQFF

V: TRBV30
size: few
J: TRBJ1-1
D: .
DNA: TGTGCCTGGAGCTCCGGACACTCGAACACTGAAGCTTTCTTT
CDR3: CAWSSGHSNTEAFF

V: TRBV5-1
size: .
J: TRBJ1-4
D: TRBD1
DNA: TGCGCCAGCAGCATTACCGGGACAGTTAATGAAAAACTGTTTTTT
CDR3: CASSITGTVNEKLFF

V: TRBV5-1
size: once
J: TRBJ2-5
D: .
DNA: TGCGCCAGCAGCTTGGTTAGCGTACAAGAGACCCAGTACTTC
CDR3: CASSLVSVQETQYF

V: TRBV5-1
size: .
J: TRBJ1-1
D: .
DNA: TGCGCCAGCGCCTTACTGCAGGGCGCGGGGAGGGGTGAAGCTTTCTTT
CDR3: CASALLQGAGRGEAFF

V: TRBV6-1
size: .
J: TRBJ1-1
D: TRBD1
DNA: TGTGCCAGCACCATGCTAGGGACAGGGGGCTCGGCTTTCTTT
CDR3: CASTMLGTGGSAFF

V: TRBV4-3
size: .
J: TRBJ2-1
D: TRBD2
DNA: TGCGCCAGCAGCCAAGAGGCTAGCGGGAGTGGCGAGCAGTTCTTC
CDR3: CASSQEASGSGEQFF

V: TRBV18
size: .
J: TRBJ2-7
D: TRBD2
DNA: TGTGCCAGCTCACCAAGCGGGACGTACGAGCAGTACTTC
CDR3: CASSPSGTYEQYF

V: TRBV27
size: .
J: TRBJ1-2
D: TRBD1
DNA: TGTGCCAGCAGTGGACAGGGTTTTTATGGCTACACCTTC
CDR3: CASSGQGFYGYTF

V: TRBV7-3
size: .
J: TRBJ2-3
D: TRBD2
DNA: TGTGCCAGCAGCTTAAGCGGGAGTACAGATACGCAGTATTTT
CDR3: CASSLSGSTDTQYF

V: TRBV7-2
size: once
J: TRBJ2-7
D: TRBD2
DNA: TGTGCCAGCAGCCTCAGGGGGGGTCCTAGCGGGGGTAGTGGCCACGAGCAGTACTTC
CDR3: CASSLRGGPSGGSGHEQYF

V: TRBV7-6
size: .
J: TRBJ2-6
D: TRBD1
DNA: TGTGCCAGCAGCCCAGGGGGAGACGGGGCCAACGTCCTGACTTTC
CDR3: CASSPGGDGANVLTF

V: TRBV7-9
size: .
J: TRBJ1-4
D: .
DNA: TGTGCCAGCAGCTCCTACAGGGACGAAGAAAAACTGTTTTTT
CDR3: CASSSYRDEEKLFF

V: TRBV6-1
size: .
J: TRBJ2-7
D: .
DNA: TGTGCCAGCAGTGAACTTAGGGAGGCATCCTACGAGCAGTACTTC
CDR3: CASSELREASYEQYF

V: TRBV2
size: .
J: TRBJ2-3
D: .
DNA: TGTGCCAGCAGTGTTTATGCGGGGCTTAGCACAGATACGCAGTATTTT
CDR3: CASSVYAGLSTDTQYF

V: TRBV7-8
size: .
J: TRBJ2-3
D: TRBD2
DNA: TGTGCCAGCAGCTGGGGACTAGCGGGAGATGGAGATACGCAGTATTTT
CDR3: CASSWGLAGDGDTQYF

V: TRBV5-1
size: once
J: TRBJ2-7
D: .
DNA: TGCGCCAGCAGCCTATACGCCTACGAGCAGTACTTC
CDR3: CASSLYAYEQYF

V: TRBV7-9
size: .
J: TRBJ2-5
D: TRBD2
DNA: TGTGCCAGCAGCTATGTAGCGGGAGGCCGAGAGACCCAGTACTTC
CDR3: CASSYVAGGRETQYF

V: TRBV28
size: .
J: TRBJ2-7
D: TRBD2
DNA: TGTGCCAGCAGTTTGTCAGCTAGCGGGAGCTCCTACGAGCAGTACTTC
CDR3: CASSLSASGSSYEQYF

V: TRBV10-1
size: .
J: TRBJ2-2
D: TRBD2
DNA: TGCGCCAGCAGATCCCGGCGGACTAGCGGGAGGGCGGTGGACACCGGGGAGCTGTTTTTT
CDR3: CASRSRRTSGRAVDTGELFF

V: TRBV7-2
size: .
J: TRBJ2-1
D: TRBD2
DNA: TGTGCCAGCAGCTTTGGGAGCGGGAGCTACAATGAGCAGTTCTTC
CDR3: CASSFGSGSYNEQFF

V: TRBV10-3
size: .
J: TRBJ1-5
D: TRBD1
DNA: TGTGCCATCAGTGAAGGACAGGTTAGCAATCAGCCCCAGCATTTT
CDR3: CAISEGQVSNQPQHF

V: TRBV5-6
size: .
J: TRBJ1-2
D: .
DNA: TGTGCCAGCACCGGAGAGAGGGTAAACTATGGCTACACCTTC
CDR3: CASTGERVNYGYTF

V: TRBV19
size: .
J: TRBJ1-3
D: .
DNA: TGTGCCAGTAGTAGGGGAGGGGCCGGCCGTGGAAACACCATATATTTT
CDR3: CASSRGGAGRGNTIYF

V: TRBV5-6
size: .
J: TRBJ2-4
D: TRBD1
DNA: TGTGCCAGCAGCTTGGACAGGGGAAGGGACATTCAGTACTTC
CDR3: CASSLDRGRDIQYF

V: TRBV6-5
size: .
J: TRBJ2-1
D: TRBD2
DNA: TGTGCCAGCCGAGGACTAGCGGACAATGAGCAGTTCTTC
CDR3: CASRGLADNEQFF

V: TRBV5-1
size: .
J: TRBJ1-4
D: TRBD1
DNA: TGCGCCAGCAGCCTCGGGACAGGGGGCTTCCCCACAACTAATGAAAAACTGTTTTTT
CDR3: CASSLGTGGFPTTNEKLFF

V: TRBV5-5
size: .
J: TRBJ2-5
D: TRBD1
DNA: TGTGCCAGCAGCTTATCGCCAGGGGGCGGAGAGACCCAGTACTTC
CDR3: CASSLSPGGGETQYF

V: TRBV9
size: .
J: TRBJ2-2
D: .
DNA: TGTGCCAGCAGCCTTCGACTAGCCGGGGAGCTGTTTTTT
CDR3: CASSLRLAGELFF

V: TRBV19
size: .
J: TRBJ2-5
D: .
DNA: TGTGCCAGTGAGGTGGGCGGGGCCGTCCTTGGAGAGACCCAGTACTTC
CDR3: CASEVGGAVLGETQYF

V: TRBV6-5
size: few
J: TRBJ1-2
D: .
DNA: TGTGCCAGCAAGACAGAAAGGGTTGGTGGCTACACCTTC
CDR3: CASKTERVGGYTF

V: TRBV7-2
size: .
J: TRBJ2-3
D: .
DNA: TGTGCCAGCAGCTTAGTGGCTAGCGCCACAGATACGCAGTATTTT
CDR3: CASSLVASATDTQYF

V: TRBV4-3
size: .
J: TRBJ2-7
D: TRBD2
DNA: TGCGCCAGCAGCCAACGAAGCGGGATGAACCCCTACGAGCAGTACTTC
CDR3: CASSQRSGMNPYEQYF

V: TRBV18
size: .
J: TRBJ2-5
D: TRBD2
DNA: TGTGCCAGCTCACGCAAAACTAGCGGGGAGACCCAGTACTTC
CDR3: CASSRKTSGETQYF

V: TRBV27
size: .
J: TRBJ2-2
D: .
DNA: TGTGCCAGCCGACTCGGGGGGAACACCGGGGAGCTGTTTTTT
CDR3: CASRLGGNTGELFF

V: TRBV28
size: .
J: TRBJ1-2
D: TRBD1
DNA: TGTGCCAGCAGTGCACAGGGGGACTATGGCTACACCTTC
CDR3: CASSAQGDYGYTF

V: TRBV7-7
size: .
J: TRBJ2-1
D: TRBD2
DNA: TGTGCTAGCAGCTTAGCCCTAGGGAGCGGGAGAGCCGCATACAATGAGCAGTTCTTC
CDR3: CASSLALGSGRAAYNEQFF

V: TRBV19
size: .
J: TRBJ2-1
D: .
DNA: TGTGCCAGTAGTATAGTAATCAGAACAGGCTACAATGAGCAGTTCTTC
CDR3: CASSIVIRTGYNEQFF

V: TRBV11-2
size: .
J: TRBJ1-1
D: .
DNA: TGTGCCAGCAGCCCCAACCAACAGGGATCCACTGAAGCTTTCTTT
CDR3: CASSPNQQGSTEAFF

V: TRBV30
size: few
J: TRBJ1-1
D: .
DNA: TGTGCCTGGAGTGTTCGGAGGGGCAGGACTGAAGCTTTCTTT
CDR3: CAWSVRRGRTEAFF

V: TRBV5-1
size: .
J: TRBJ1-3
D: .
DNA: TGCGCCAGCAGCTTGGAACAGCCGTTCTCTGGAAACACCATATATTTT
CDR3: CASSLEQPFSGNTIYF

V: TRBV25-1
size: .
J: TRBJ2-1
D: .
DNA: TGTGCCAGCAGTGAGAACCAGGGGAGGGGGTTCTTC
CDR3: CASSENQGRGFF

V: TRBV5-1
size: .
J: TRBJ2-5
D: TRBD2
DNA: TGCGCCAGCAGCAGGGGAACTAGCGGACAAGAGACCCAGTACTTC
CDR3: CASSRGTSGQETQYF

V: TRBV19
size: .
J: TRBJ1-1
D: .
DNA: TGTGCCAGTAGTATTGTGGCTTCCGGGGGTGAAGCTTTCTTT
CDR3: CASSIVASGGEAFF

V: TRBV18
size: .
J: TRBJ1-2
D: .
DNA: TGTGCCAGCTCACAACGGACGGGGAAGGGTGGCTACACCTTC
CDR3: CASSQRTGKGGYTF

V: TRBV2
size: .
J: TRBJ2-2
D: .
DNA: TGTGCCAGCAGAGTGACAGACCTGAACACCGGGGAGCTGTTTTTT
CDR3: CASRVTDLNTGELFF

V: TRBV29-1
size: .
J: TRBJ1-5
D: .
DNA: TGCAGCGTGGGAACAGGGAGCAATCAGCCCCAGCATTTT
CDR3: CSVGTGSNQPQHF